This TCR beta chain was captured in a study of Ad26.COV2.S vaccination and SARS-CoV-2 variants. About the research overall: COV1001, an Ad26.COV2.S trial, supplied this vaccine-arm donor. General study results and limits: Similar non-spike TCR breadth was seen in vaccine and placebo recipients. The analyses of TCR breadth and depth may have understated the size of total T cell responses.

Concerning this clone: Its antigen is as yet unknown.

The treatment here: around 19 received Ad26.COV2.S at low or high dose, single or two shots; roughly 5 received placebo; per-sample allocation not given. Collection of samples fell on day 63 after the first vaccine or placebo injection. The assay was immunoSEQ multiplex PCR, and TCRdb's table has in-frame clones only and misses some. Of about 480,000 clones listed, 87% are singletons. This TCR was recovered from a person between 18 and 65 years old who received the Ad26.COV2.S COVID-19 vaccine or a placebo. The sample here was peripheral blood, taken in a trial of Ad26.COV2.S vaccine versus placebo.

The CDR3 protein is CASNDGGSGYTF. As DNA, the CDR3 is TGCGCCAGCAACGACGGGGGAAGCGGCTACACCTTC. The rearrangement links TRBV5-1 to TRBJ1-2; maybe TRBD1 (5 bases). CDR3 length equals 12 residues. V lost 6 bases, J lost 8 bases, and 14 bases lay in between. Germline V gene sequence: CDR1 SGHRS, CDR2 YFSETQ.